A single sample gave rise to the 6 T cell receptor beta chains below, sequenced in a study of CD8+ T cells in alopecia areata. Following extraction, RNA underwent reverse transcription to cDNA, which served as the sequencing template. Sequencing was performed with immunoSEQ multiplex PCR; in TCRdb, only in-frame clones are kept and a portion is missing. The table has 200,000 to 250,000 clones, 50% to 70% seen once. Treatment meaning: oral pan-JAK inhibitor, 5-10 mg twice daily. The specimen comprised CD4+ T cells sorted from blood, sampled at week 4, from a patient treated with tofacitinib. The receptors come from a human donor with alopecia areata.

The chain couples TRBV5-1 to TRBJ2-5; unclear D gene. V shed 7 bases and J shed 5 bases, with 12 bases lying between them. Germline lookup yields CDR1 SGHRS and CDR2 YFSETQ. The length of the CDR3 is 12 residues. CDR3 bases: TGCGCCAGCTCAAGGGATTCTGAGACCCAGTACTTC. It specifies CASSRDSETQYF.

The V and J genes are TRBV30 and TRBJ2-5, with a tentative D call TRBD2 (6 bases). The CDR3 has 14 residues. The V gene lost 0 bases and the J gene lost 6 bases, with 14 bases spanning the gap. The germline V gene encodes CDR1 GTSNPN and CDR2 SVGIG (reference sequence). The CDR3 bases are TGTGCCTGGAGTGTCATTGGGGGGATGAAGACCCAGTACTTC. Translation: CAWSVIGGMKTQYF.

The V gene is TRBV11-2, the J gene TRBJ2-7; 9 bases line up with TRBD2. Germline V gene data show CDR1 as SGHAT and CDR2 as FQNNGV. This CDR3 has 16 amino acids. V dropped 0 bases and J dropped 0; count of bases not matched to a gene: 3. In DNA form, the CDR3 reads TGTGCCAGCAGCTTAGACCCGGGACTAGCCTCCTACGAGCAGTACTTC. It translates to CASSLDPGLASYEQYF.

The chain recombines TRBV7-6 with TRBJ2-7; D is perhaps TRBD2 (6 bases). This CDR3 comprises 13 residues. Trimming left V 5 bases short and J 3 bases short, with 11 bases between. The germline gives CDR1 SGHVS, CDR2 FNYEAQ. CDR3 sequence: CASSRGAHYEQYF. The CDR3 DNA reads as TGTGCCAGCAGCCGCGGGGCACACTACGAGCAGTACTTC.

A few counts support this clone. This chain links TRBV21-1 with TRBJ1-2; no check of the table's D call, TRBD1, against the DNA was made. TRBV21-1 is a pseudogene segment. The CDR3 loop spans 15 amino acids. The CDR3 region has the DNA TGTGCCAGCAGTGGTGACAGGAGCGAAGTCTATGGCTACACCTTC. This encodes CASSGDRSEVYGYTF.

This clone was observed a handful of times. This sequence joins TRBV28 and TRBJ2-7; 7 nucleotides match TRBD1. Germline V gives CDR1 MDHEN, CDR2 SYDVKM. J lost 1 base, V lost 8 bases, and 8 bases had no gene match. The CDR3 contains 14 residues. This chain's CDR3 is CASLQDRRSYEQYF. The CDR3 DNA sequence: TGTGCCAGCCTCCAGGACAGGCGATCCTACGAGCAGTACTTC.